These 5 T cell receptor beta chains were sequenced from one sample in a study of control samples from healthy donors and cancer patients. Repertoires were generated with immunoSEQ multiplex PCR, while TCRdb's copy carries only in-frame clones and drops some. Its table records 150,000 to 200,000 clones. Sequences were obtained from blood. The origin of the receptors is a woman aged 30 to 39 in good health.

The chain is built from TRBV7-2 and TRBJ2-7; the D gene is possibly TRBD1 (5 bases). V lost 5 bases, J lost 2 bases, and 19 bases lay in between. Germline V gene data show CDR1 as SGHTA and CDR2 as FQGNSA. The CDR3 loop spans 16 amino acids. CDR3 sequence: CASSPQRGAIAYEQYF. The CDR3 DNA reads as TGTGCCAGCAGCCCACAACGTGGGGCGATCGCCTACGAGCAGTACTTC.

The chain is built from TRBV7-6 and TRBJ2-5; 9 bases line up with TRBD1. V lost 1 base to trimming and J lost 5 bases; unmatched junction nucleotides: 5. CDR3 size: 15 residues. Germline CDR1 is SGHVS and CDR2 is FNYEAQ. Here the CDR3 DNA reads TGTGCCAGCAGCTTAGTGGTGACAGGGGGGGAGACCCAGTACTTC. Encoded protein: CASSLVVTGGETQYF. Together with reference TRBV7-6 and TRBJ2-5, the CDR3 gives the full variable domain: GAGVSQSPRYKVTKRGQDVALRCDPISGHVSLYWYRQALGQGPEFLTYFNYEAQQDKSGLPNDRFSAERPEGSISTLTIQRTEQRDSAMYRCASSLVVTGGETQYFGPGTRLLVL.

The chain couples TRBV4-2 to TRBJ2-1; D is unclear. With 0 bases removed from V and 7 bases from J, the gap between germline ends came to 13 bases. There are 15 residues in the CDR3. Germline loops: CDR1 LGHNA, CDR2 YNFKEQ. The DNA of the CDR3 is TGTGCCAGCAGCCAAGAAAGACTCCCCCAGAATGAGCAGTTCTTC. Translating it yields CASSQERLPQNEQFF.

The CDR3 region has the DNA TGTGCCAGCAGTTTTTGGCCCACTGAAGCTTTCTTT. It encodes CASSFWPTEAFF. The V gene is TRBV28, the J gene TRBJ1-1; D is unresolved. Trimming took off 3 bases at V and 4 bases at J, with 6 bases between the two ends. The CDR3 spans 12 residues. Germline values: CDR1 MDHEN, CDR2 SYDVKM.

This rearrangement joins TRBV5-6 to TRBJ2-7; D uncertain. From germline, CDR1 is SGHDT and CDR2 YYEEEE. V lost 4 bases and J lost 1, with 18 bases in between. The CDR3 spans 16 residues. CDR3 loop: CASSIVTYPRSYEQYF. Here the CDR3 DNA reads TGTGCCAGCAGCATCGTGACCTACCCCAGATCCTACGAGCAGTACTTC. The full variable domain, completed using reference TRBV5-6 and TRBJ2-7, is DAGVTQSPTHLIKTRGQQVTLRCSPKSGHDTVSWYQQALGQGPQFIFQYYEEEERQRGNFPDRFSGHQFPNYSSELNVNALLLGDSALYLCASSIVTYPRSYEQYFGPGTRLTVT.